These 32 T cell receptor beta chains were all obtained from the same sample, sequenced in a study of radiotherapy plus CTLA-4 blockade in lung cancer. Clones were read by immunoSEQ multiplex PCR, and TCRdb kept only the in-frame ones, dropping some. The sample consists of approximately 100,000 clones, 82% of them appearing once. Material: peripheral blood, obtained from a patient treated with radiotherapy plus ipilimumab. The source is a human donor with non-small cell lung cancer who had a partial response to radiotherapy plus ipilimumab.

This clone was recorded only once. V usage is TRBV29-1 and J usage is TRBJ2-5; TRBD2 aligns across 7 bases. The V gene end was trimmed by 7 bases and the J gene end by 3 bases; junction bases not matched to a gene: 8. Germline values: CDR1 SQVTM, CDR2 ANQGSEA. The CDR3 is made up of 13 amino acids. The CDR3 region is CSAAVSGEETQYF. The CDR3 DNA is TGCAGCGCCGCCGTAAGCGGGGAAGAGACCCAGTACTTC.

This chain links TRBV27 with TRBJ2-1, with 10 positions matching TRBD2. This CDR3 has 15 residues. The germline gives CDR1 MNHEY, CDR2 SMNVEV (reference sequence). Trimming at V came to 5 bases and at J to 3 bases, leaving 4 bases not matched to a gene. The CDR3 DNA is TGTGCCAGCAGTCCGGGACTAGCGAGCTACAATGAGCAGTTCTTC. Its translation is CASSPGLASYNEQFF.

The genes are TRBV7-9 and TRBJ2-1; D not certain. This CDR3 comprises 15 residues. V gave up 2 bases and J gave up 5 bases, with 13 bases separating them. The germline CDR1 and CDR2 sequences are SEHNR and FQNEAQ (reference sequence). This CDR3 is CASSLITAGNNEQFF. CDR3 nucleotides: TGTGCCAGCAGCTTAATTACAGCTGGCAACAATGAGCAGTTCTTC. The full variable domain, its missing parts supplied by reference TRBV7-9 and TRBJ2-1, is DTGVSQNPRHKITKRGQNVTFRCDPISEHNRLYWYRQTLGQGPEFLTYFQNEAQLEKSRLLSDRFSAERPKGSFSTLEIQRTEQGDSAMYLCASSLITAGNNEQFFGPGTRLTVL.

The V gene is TRBV5-1, the J gene TRBJ1-6; D may be TRBD1 (5 bases). This CDR3 comprises 17 residues. Germline V gene lookup returns CDR1 SGHRS and CDR2 YFSETQ. The V end was cut by 4 bases, the J end by 3 bases, with 17 bases between. The chain's CDR3 is CASSASQGSNYNSPLHF. The CDR3 coding sequence is TGCGCCAGCAGCGCCTCTCAGGGATCCAACTATAATTCACCCCTCCACTTT.

This clone appeared once. The chain employs TRBV28 and TRBJ1-2; D unresolved. Germline V gene lookup returns CDR1 MDHEN and CDR2 SYDVKM. The CDR3 covers 12 residues. V was cut by 8 bases and J by 2 bases, with 9 bases left in between. The CDR3 reads CASLEKNYGYTF. CDR3 nucleotides: TGTGCCAGCCTGGAGAAGAACTATGGCTACACCTTC.

The chain joins TRBV6-1 to TRBJ1-1; maybe TRBD1 (5 bases). The V end was cut by 3 bases, the J end by 8 bases, with 13 bases between. Germline V CDR1 and CDR2: MNHNS, SASEGT. CDR3 length: 13 residues. The CDR3 coding sequence is TGTGCCAGCAGTGACAGGGCTTATCGGGAAGCTTTCTTT. The encoded protein is CASSDRAYREAFF.

This clone was recorded only once. The rearrangement uses TRBV29-1 and TRBJ2-7; TRBD2 might be the D (7 bases). V lost 4 bases, J lost 4 bases, and 17 bases lay in between. Per the germline V gene, CDR1 is SQVTM and CDR2 is ANQGSEA. This CDR3 region has 14 residues. The CDR3 nucleotides read TGCAGCGTTGTAGGGGGGGGAGGGGGGTACGAGCAGTACTTC. It is translated as CSVVGGGGGYEQYF.

The rearrangement links TRBV19 to TRBJ2-5; 10 positions match TRBD2. Germline CDR1 is LNHDA and CDR2 is SQIVND (reference sequence). V was pared by 3 bases and J by 5 bases, with 12 bases of the junction left unmatched. The CDR3 is made up of 17 amino acids. The CDR3 region has the DNA TGTGCCAGTAGTATCGTCCTGGCTAGCGGGAGTCGGGAGACCCAGTACTTC. Protein product: CASSIVLASGSRETQYF.

The chain is built from TRBV7-7 and TRBJ2-3; 12 nucleotides agree with TRBD2. Germline values: CDR1 SSHAT, CDR2 FNYEAQ (reference sequence). The CDR3 is 16 amino acids. The J segment lost 5 bases and the V segment lost 1 base, leaving 4 bases of the junction unmatched. The CDR3 here is CASSLGLAGAGDTQYF. The CDR3, as DNA: TGTGCCAGCAGCTTAGGACTAGCGGGAGCGGGAGATACGCAGTATTTT. Combining the CDR3 with reference TRBV7-7 and TRBJ2-3 gives the whole variable domain GAGVSQSPRYKVTKRGQDVTLRCDPISSHATLYWYQQALGQGPEFLTYFNYEAQPDKSGLPSDRFSAERPEGSISTLTIQRTEQRDSAMYRCASSLGLAGAGDTQYFGPGTRLTVL.

The chain employs TRBV19 and TRBJ1-5, with 8 bases that match TRBD1. The CDR3 length is 12 residues. Germline lookup yields CDR1 LNHDA and CDR2 SQIVND (reference sequence). V lost 10 bases to trimming and J lost 6 bases; unmatched junction nucleotides: 5. In DNA, the CDR3 is TGTGCCACGGGACAGGATGTTCAGCCCCAGCATTTT. It specifies CATGQDVQPQHF.

The chain's CDR3 is CASRGLAGGPETQYF. The CDR3 DNA reads TGTGCCAGTAGGGGGCTAGCGGGAGGGCCCGAGACCCAGTACTTC. The chain combines TRBV28 with TRBJ2-5, with TRBD2 matching over 12 bases. There are 15 residues in the CDR3. Germline trimming cut 9 bases from V and 5 bases from J; bases unmatched to any gene: 10. Germline V gene lookup returns CDR1 MDHEN and CDR2 SYDVKM.

This chain uses TRBV23-1 with TRBJ2-7; 7 positions match TRBD1. TRBV23-1 is an ORF, with its function uncertain. CDR3 length: 16 amino acids. With 0 bases clipped from V and 2 bases from J, the junction kept 7 bases outside the gene matches. CDR3 sequence: CASSQSMTGKAYEQYF. The CDR3 DNA follows: TGCGCCAGCAGTCAATCGATGACAGGGAAGGCCTACGAGCAGTACTTC.

The CDR3 here is CATGRVGQGEVDTQYF. In DNA, the CDR3 is TGTGCCACTGGGAGAGTGGGACAGGGAGAGGTGGATACGCAGTATTTT. J is TRBJ2-3 and V is TRBV19; 9 bases are shared with TRBD1. Germline assignment: CDR1 LNHDA and CDR2 SQIVND (reference sequence). V gave up 10 bases and J gave up 6 bases; unmatched junction bases: 17. The length of the CDR3 is 16 residues.

The chain joins TRBV28 to TRBJ1-5; weak D call: TRBD1 (6 bases). The V and J ends lost 5 bases and 4 bases respectively, with 12 bases between them. This CDR3 has 14 amino acids. Germline CDR1 and CDR2: MDHEN and SYDVKM. The CDR3 reads CASSRGGGNQPQHF. In DNA form, the CDR3 reads TGTGCCAGCAGTCGGGGGGGCGGAAATCAGCCCCAGCATTTT.

This clone came up once. V is TRBV6-6 and J is TRBJ1-4; D remains unclear. The V gene's germline CDR1 is MNHNY and CDR2 SVGAGI (reference sequence). The CDR3 extends over 14 amino acids. V dropped 3 bases and J dropped 0 bases, with 5 bases sitting between them. CDR3 in DNA: TGTGCCAGCAGTTATATTGCAACTAATGAAAAACTGTTTTTT. Translating gives CASSYIATNEKLFF.

The chain links TRBV28 to TRBJ2-5; possible D gene TRBD2, 6 bases. The CDR3 loop spans 12 amino acids. Trimming removed 5 bases from V and 4 bases from J, with 8 bases in between. Germline V gene lookup returns CDR1 MDHEN and CDR2 SYDVKM. CDR3 sequence (DNA): TGTGCCAGCAGTAACGGGGGAGAGACCCAGTACTTC. It encodes CASSNGGETQYF.

This rearrangement joins TRBV10-3 to TRBJ2-5; 9 bases are shared with TRBD1. CDR3 length: 13 residues. From germline, CDR1 is ENHRY and CDR2 SYGVKD. J gave up 4 bases and V 6 bases, and 3 bases lay outside the gene matches. The CDR3 reads CAISGQGRETQYF. The CDR3 DNA sequence: TGTGCCATCAGCGGACAGGGGAGAGAGACCCAGTACTTC.

The chain couples TRBV27 to TRBJ1-1; D may be TRBD1 (5 bases). With 3 bases removed from V and 4 bases from J, the gap between germline ends came to 15 bases. The CDR3 extends over 15 amino acids. CDR1 and CDR2 from the germline V gene are MNHEY and SMNVEV (reference sequence). In DNA form, the CDR3 reads TGTGCCAGCAGTTTTCGTGGAGGGGAAGGCACTGAAGCTTTCTTT. As protein: CASSFRGGEGTEAFF.

CDR3 sequence (DNA): TGTGCCAGCAGCTTAGTACTTAGGGAGCACGAGCAGTACTTC. Protein: CASSLVLREHEQYF. This sequence joins TRBV5-6 and TRBJ2-7, with D maybe TRBD2 (5 bases). The CDR3 spans 14 residues. Germline V gives CDR1 SGHDT, CDR2 YYEEEE. The germline V and J ends were trimmed by 2 bases and 5 bases, with 14 bases remaining between them.

The chain combines TRBV7-8 with TRBJ1-3, with D possibly TRBD1 on 6 matching bases. V gave up 5 bases and J gave up 8 bases, with 16 bases separating them. CDR3 length: 14 residues. Germline CDR1 SGHVS, CDR2 FQNEAQ. CDR3 DNA: TGTGCCAGCAGCCTTAGGGGGGGGTCGGACACCATATATTTT. This sequence encodes CASSLRGGSDTIYF.

The V call is TRBV30, the J call TRBJ2-7, with 8 bases matching TRBD1. Germline V gene data show CDR1 as GTSNPN and CDR2 as SVGIG (reference sequence). The CDR3 is 13 amino acids. V shed 7 bases and J 0 bases; nucleotides not matched to a gene: 5. The CDR3 DNA sequence: TGTGCCTCGACAGGGGTCAGCTCCTACGAGCAGTACTTC. Encoded protein: CASTGVSSYEQYF.

In this sample, this clone turned up once. The chain has TRBV2 and TRBJ1-1; D perhaps matches TRBD1 (5 bases). Germline V gives CDR1 SNHLY, CDR2 FYNNEI. The length of the CDR3 is 14 residues. Trimming pared 6 bases from V and 4 bases from J, leaving 15 bases between. CDR3 DNA: TGTGCCAGCAGGGTTAAGGGGTTAGGCACTGAAGCTTTCTTT. Encoded protein: CASRVKGLGTEAFF.

The V and J genes are TRBV28 and TRBJ2-5, with D uncertain. The CDR3 runs to 15 residues. Germline V gene data show CDR1 as MDHEN and CDR2 as SYDVKM. Trimming shortened V by 2 bases and J by 3 bases, and 13 bases separated the two germline ends. The CDR3: CASSLNPPPEETQYF. CDR3 sequence (DNA): TGTGCCAGCAGTTTAAATCCTCCCCCCGAAGAGACCCAGTACTTC.

CDR3 sequence reads: CASSKGFGVSSGANVLTF. The CDR3 nucleotides read TGTGCCAGCAGCAAAGGGTTCGGAGTGAGCTCTGGGGCCAACGTCCTGACTTTC. The chain employs TRBV21-1 and TRBJ2-6; the DNA was not used to check the table's D call, TRBD2. TRBV21-1 is a documented pseudogene. The CDR3 contains 18 residues.

This clone appeared a single time. The V and J genes are TRBV2 and TRBJ1-5; 7 bases are shared with TRBD1. CDR1 is SNHLY and CDR2 is FYNNEI in the germline V gene. V shed 5 bases, J shed 2 bases, and the junction held 6 bases outside the gene matches. The length of the CDR3 is 15 residues. The CDR3 coding sequence is TGTGCCAGCAGTCCCTCCGGGACAGGCAATCAGCCCCAGCATTTT. Amino acid sequence: CASSPSGTGNQPQHF.

V and J are TRBV7-8 and TRBJ2-7; 9 bases align to TRBD1. Germline V gene data show CDR1 as SGHVS and CDR2 as FQNEAQ. Trimming at V came to 4 bases and at J to 3 bases, leaving 4 bases not matched to a gene. The CDR3 runs to 14 residues. DNA for the CDR3: TGTGCCAGCAGCTCACCGGGACAGGGCTACGAGCAGTACTTC. Protein product: CASSSPGQGYEQYF.

The chain uses TRBV10-3 and TRBJ2-7; 9 bases are shared with TRBD1. After removal of 9 bases from V and 7 bases from J, the junction contained 10 bases not matched to a gene. The length of the CDR3 is 13 residues. Per germline, CDR1 ENHRY and CDR2 SYGVKD. CDR3 coding DNA: TGTGCCATAAAAGGGACAGGGATTTGGGAGCAGTACTTC. Protein product: CAIKGTGIWEQYF.

This sequence joins TRBV6-5 and TRBJ1-5; D might be TRBD1 (5 bases). The germline V gene encodes CDR1 MNHEY and CDR2 SVGAGI. There are 14 residues in the CDR3. Trimming removed 2 bases at V and 4 bases at J, with 9 bases between. CDR3 in DNA: TGTGCCAGCAGTTACGGGGCGGGGAATCAGCCCCAGCATTTT. Translation: CASSYGAGNQPQHF.

The chain has TRBV7-2 and TRBJ1-5; D is uncertain. This CDR3 has 12 residues. V lost 3 bases, J lost 6 bases, and 6 bases lay in between. Germline CDR1 is SGHTA and CDR2 is FQGNSA. The CDR3 loop is CASSLNGQPQHF. In DNA, the CDR3 is TGTGCCAGCAGCTTGAACGGTCAGCCCCAGCATTTT.

This chain uses TRBV14 with TRBJ2-1; 11 bases match TRBD2. There are 18 residues in the CDR3. V lost 5 bases, J lost 1 base, and 10 bases stayed unmatched. Per the germline V gene, CDR1 is SGHDN and CDR2 is FVKESK. CDR3 bases: TGTGCCAGCAGCTCGATGACTAGCGGGAAAGGGTCCTACAATGAGCAGTTCTTC. Amino acids: CASSSMTSGKGSYNEQFF.

This chain uses TRBV7-9 with TRBJ2-5; TRBD1 matches at 7 bases. CDR3 length: 14 amino acids. J lost 4 bases, V lost 5 bases, and 7 bases had no gene match. Germline lookup yields CDR1 SEHNR and CDR2 FQNEAQ (reference sequence). The CDR3 sequence is CASSRGQFGETQYF. The CDR3 DNA reads as TGTGCCAGCAGCCGGGGACAGTTTGGAGAGACCCAGTACTTC.

The chain has TRBV7-8 and TRBJ2-5; D perhaps matches TRBD1 (5 bases). This CDR3 spans 14 amino acids. Deletions cut 5 bases from V and 4 bases from J, with 14 bases between. The germline gives CDR1 SGHVS, CDR2 FQNEAQ. The DNA for the CDR3 is TGTGCCAGCAGCCGGGCCCAGGGCGTAGAGACCCAGTACTTC. Translated: CASSRAQGVETQYF.